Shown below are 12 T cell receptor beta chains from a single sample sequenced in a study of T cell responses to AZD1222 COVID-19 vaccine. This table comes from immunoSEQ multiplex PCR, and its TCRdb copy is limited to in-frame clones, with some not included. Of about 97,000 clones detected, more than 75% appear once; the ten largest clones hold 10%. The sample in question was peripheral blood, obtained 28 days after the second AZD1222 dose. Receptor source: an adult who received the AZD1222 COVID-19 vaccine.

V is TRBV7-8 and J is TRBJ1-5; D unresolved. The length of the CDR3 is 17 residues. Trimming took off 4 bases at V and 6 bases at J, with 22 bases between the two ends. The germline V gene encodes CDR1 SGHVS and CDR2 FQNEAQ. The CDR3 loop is CASSYLSRVTIIQPQHF. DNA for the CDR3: TGTGCCAGCAGCTACCTCTCTCGCGTAACAATTATTCAGCCCCAGCATTTT.

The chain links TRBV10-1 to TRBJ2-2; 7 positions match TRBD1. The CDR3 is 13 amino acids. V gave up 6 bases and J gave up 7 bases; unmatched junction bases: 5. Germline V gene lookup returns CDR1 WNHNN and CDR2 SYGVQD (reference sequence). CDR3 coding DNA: TGCGCCAGCAGGACAGGGCAGGACGGGGAGCTGTTTTTT. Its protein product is CASRTGQDGELFF.

The CDR3 reads CASSIGLAGDFNEQFF. The CDR3 DNA follows: TGTGCCAGCAGCATAGGACTAGCAGGGGACTTCAATGAGCAGTTCTTC. J is TRBJ2-1 and V is TRBV7-6, with 8 bases that match TRBD2. With 5 bases clipped from V and 6 bases from J, the junction kept 12 bases outside the gene matches. CDR1 SGHVS and CDR2 FNYEAQ come from the germline V gene. The CDR3 is made up of 16 amino acids. The full variable domain, rest sourced from reference TRBV7-6 and TRBJ2-1, is GAGVSQSPRYKVTKRGQDVALRCDPISGHVSLYWYRQALGQGPEFLTYFNYEAQQDKSGLPNDRFSAERPEGSISTLTIQRTEQRDSAMYRCASSIGLAGDFNEQFFGPGTRLTVL.

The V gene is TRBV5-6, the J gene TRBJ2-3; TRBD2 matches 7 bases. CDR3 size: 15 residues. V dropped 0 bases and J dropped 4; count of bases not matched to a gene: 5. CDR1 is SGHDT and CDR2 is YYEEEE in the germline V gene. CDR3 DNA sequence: TGTGCCAGCAGCTTGGCCGGGGGGAGGTCAGATACGCAGTATTTT. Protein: CASSLAGGRSDTQYF.

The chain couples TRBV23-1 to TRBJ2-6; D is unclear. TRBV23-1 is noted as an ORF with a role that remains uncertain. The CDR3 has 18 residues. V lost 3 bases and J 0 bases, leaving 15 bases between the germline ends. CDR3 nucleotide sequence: TGCGCCAGCAGTCATTTGGTGGGCTTTCGCTCTGGGGCCAACGTCCTGACTTTC. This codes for CASSHLVGFRSGANVLTF.

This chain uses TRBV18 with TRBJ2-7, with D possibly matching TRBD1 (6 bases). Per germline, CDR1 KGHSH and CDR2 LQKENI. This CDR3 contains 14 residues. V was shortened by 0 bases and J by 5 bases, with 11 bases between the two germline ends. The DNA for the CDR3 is TGTGCCAGCTCACCACCGGGCAGGGGTAACGAGCAGTACTTC. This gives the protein CASSPPGRGNEQYF. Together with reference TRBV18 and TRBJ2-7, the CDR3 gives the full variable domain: NAGVMQNPRHLVRRRGQEARLRCSPMKGHSHVYWYRQLPEEGLKFMVYLQKENIIDESGMPKERFSAEFPKEGPSILRIQQVVRGDSAAYFCASSPPGRGNEQYFGPGTRLTVT.

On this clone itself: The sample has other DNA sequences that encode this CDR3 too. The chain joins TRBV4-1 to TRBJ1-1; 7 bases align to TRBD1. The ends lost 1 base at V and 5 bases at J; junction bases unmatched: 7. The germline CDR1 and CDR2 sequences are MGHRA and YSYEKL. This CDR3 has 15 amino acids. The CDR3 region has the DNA TGCGCCAGCAGCCAAGCGTACAGGGGCAGGACTGAAGCTTTCTTT. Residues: CASSQAYRGRTEAFF.

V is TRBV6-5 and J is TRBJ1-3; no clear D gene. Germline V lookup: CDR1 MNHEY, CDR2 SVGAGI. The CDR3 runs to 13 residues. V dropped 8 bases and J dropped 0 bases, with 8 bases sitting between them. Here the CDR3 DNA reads TGTGCCAGCTATACACTCTCTGGAAACACCATATATTTT. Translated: CASYTLSGNTIYF.

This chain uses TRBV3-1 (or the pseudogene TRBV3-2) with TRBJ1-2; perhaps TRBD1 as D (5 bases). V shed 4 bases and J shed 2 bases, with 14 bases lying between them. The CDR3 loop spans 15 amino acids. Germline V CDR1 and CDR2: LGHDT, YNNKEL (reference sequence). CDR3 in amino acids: CASSPAGAGNYGYTF. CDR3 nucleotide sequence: TGTGCCAGCAGCCCCGCCGGGGCGGGGAACTATGGCTACACCTTC.

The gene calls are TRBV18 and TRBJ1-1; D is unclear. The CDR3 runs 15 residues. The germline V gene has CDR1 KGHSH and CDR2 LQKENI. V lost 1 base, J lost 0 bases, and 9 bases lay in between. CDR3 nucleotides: TGTGCCAGCTCACCACTAGGCAGAATGAACACTGAAGCTTTCTTT. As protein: CASSPLGRMNTEAFF.

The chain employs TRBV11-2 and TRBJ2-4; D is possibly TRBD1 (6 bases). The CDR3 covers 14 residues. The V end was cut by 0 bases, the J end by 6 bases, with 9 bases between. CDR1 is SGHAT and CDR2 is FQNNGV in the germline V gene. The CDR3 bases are TGTGCCAGCAGCTTAGAGGGCAGGGGAAACATTCAGTACTTC. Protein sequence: CASSLEGRGNIQYF. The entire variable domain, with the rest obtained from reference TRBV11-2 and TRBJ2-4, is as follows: EAGVAQSPRYKIIEKRQSVAFWCNPISGHATLYWYQQILGQGPKLLIQFQNNGVVDDSQLPKDRFSAERLKGVDSTLKIQPAKLEDSAVYLCASSLEGRGNIQYFGAGTRLSVL.

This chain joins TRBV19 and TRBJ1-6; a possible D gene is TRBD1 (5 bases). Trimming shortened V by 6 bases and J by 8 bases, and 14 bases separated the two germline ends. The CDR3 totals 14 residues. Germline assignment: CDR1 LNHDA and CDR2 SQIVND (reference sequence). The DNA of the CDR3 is TGTGCCAGTAGGAACCGGGGGTACTATTCACCCCTCCACTTT. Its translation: CASRNRGYYSPLHF. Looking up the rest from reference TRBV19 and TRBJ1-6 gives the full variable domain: DGGITQSPKYLFRKEGQNVTLSCEQNLNHDAMYWYRQDPGQGLRLIYYSQIVNDFQKGDIAEGYSVSREKKESFPLTVTSAQKNPTAFYLCASRNRGYYSPLHFGNGTRLTVT.